The rows below give T cell receptor beta chains drawn from one sample of a study of chemoradiotherapy in HPV16-positive cancers. The assay was immunoSEQ multiplex PCR, and TCRdb's table has in-frame clones only and misses some. The sample lists 7,900 or so clones, around 90% occurring once. The source was blood, collected from a patient who underwent chemoradiotherapy. The receptors were gathered from a human donor with HPV-associated anogenital cancer. Both conserved end residues are part of each CDR3. The D gene is left open where the match is weak. Part of the rows lack a size; the others show once, few, many or a class for expanded clones.

>16|NA|TRBJ2-7|TRBV15|NA
TGTGCCACCAGCAGAGATCCTCGGGGGAAAGACTACGAGCAGTACTTC
CATSRDPRGKDYEQYF
>12|few|TRBJ1-1|TRBV19|NA
TGTGCCAGTAGAAGGCCTCCAGGTGAAGCTTTCTTT
CASRRPPGEAFF
>16|NA|TRBJ2-1|TRBV10-3|TRBD1
TGTGCCATCAGTGAGGTTGACAGGGGCTCCTACAATGAGCAGTTCTTC
CAISEVDRGSYNEQFF
>15|NA|TRBJ2-1|TRBV30|NA
TGTGCCTGGAGTGTACGGGGGTTCGGGAACAATGAGCAGTTCTTC
CAWSVRGFGNNEQFF
>15|NA|TRBJ2-7|TRBV19|NA
TGTGCCAGTAGTAGGACCTTAGTGGGACCCTACGAGCAGTACTTC
CASSRTLVGPYEQYF
>14|few|TRBJ1-6|TRBV6-1|TRBD1
TGTGCCAGCAGTGATAGACAGGGGAATTCACCCCTCCACTTT
CASSDRQGNSPLHF
>15|NA|TRBJ2-7|TRBV5-1|NA
TGCGCCAGCAGCTTGGGACGTACAGAATTATACGAGCAGTACTTC
CASSLGRTELYEQYF
>14|once|TRBJ1-4|TRBV9|NA
TGTGCCAGCAGCGACGATCCGGGGAGGGAAAAACTGTTTTTT
CASSDDPGREKLFF
>13|once|TRBJ2-1|TRBV9|NA
TGTGCCAGCAGCGTACCCGGAACCAATGAGCAGTTCTTC
CASSVPGTNEQFF
>13|NA|TRBJ1-4|TRBV6-6|NA
TGTGCCAGCAGCCCTGACGCTAATGAAAAACTGTTTTTT
CASSPDANEKLFF
>15|NA|TRBJ1-1|TRBV5-4|NA
TGTGCCAGCAGAGACCACAGGGTGTTTTACACTGAAGCTTTCTTT
CASRDHRVFYTEAFF
>13|NA|TRBJ2-5|TRBV13|NA
TGTGCCAGCAGCTTAGGGCCGCGAGAGACCCAGTACTTC
CASSLGPRETQYF
>16|few|TRBJ1-4|TRBV27|NA
TGTGCCAGCAGCCCAATAAAGAGGACAACTAATGAAAAACTGTTTTTT
CASSPIKRTTNEKLFF
>16|NA|TRBJ2-3|TRBV7-9|NA
TGTGCCAGCAGCTCAGGATTAGATGCTAGCACAGATACGCAGTATTTT
CASSSGLDASTDTQYF
>13|NA|TRBJ2-1|TRBV5-1|NA
TGCGCCAGCAGCTTGGGTAGGGACAATGAGCAGTTCTTC
CASSLGRDNEQFF
>14|NA|TRBJ2-7|TRBV5-1|NA
TGCGCCAGCAGCTTTAGGTTACAGTCCTACGAGCAGTACTTC
CASSFRLQSYEQYF
>13|NA|TRBJ1-2|TRBV19|TRBD1
TGTGCCAGTAGTAGGGACAGGGGTACTGGCTACACCTTC
CASSRDRGTGYTF
>13|NA|TRBJ2-3|TRBV4-2|NA
TGTGCCAGCAGCCAGACTACCACAGATACGCAGTATTTT
CASSQTTTDTQYF
>11|NA|TRBJ1-1|TRBV2|NA
TGTGCCAGCAGTTACGACACTGAAGCTTTCTTT
CASSYDTEAFF
>15|NA|TRBJ1-2|TRBV4-1|NA
TGCGCCAGCAGCCAAGATCTCCCCGGTAACTATGGCTACACCTTC
CASSQDLPGNYGYTF
>12|NA|TRBJ1-5|TRBV29-1|NA
TGCAGCGTTGGATTTAGCAATCAGCCCCAGCATTTT
CSVGFSNQPQHF
>14|NA|TRBJ1-2|TRBV5-3|NA
TGTGCCAGAAGCCCAATCGGACGGATGGGTGGCTACACCTTC
CARSPIGRMGGYTF
>16|NA|TRBJ2-2|TRBV7-9|NA
TGTGCCAGCAGCCCTTCTGTTGGCATTTACACCGGGGAGCTGTTTTTT
CASSPSVGIYTGELFF
>15|few|TRBJ2-2|TRBV10-2|NA
TGCGCCTCACTAGACGGGCGGACTTACACCGGGGAGCTGTTTTTT
CASLDGRTYTGELFF
>15|once|TRBJ2-3|TRBV6-6|NA
TGTGCCAGCAGTTACTCGGATCCGAAAACAGATACGCAGTATTTT
CASSYSDPKTDTQYF
>16|NA|TRBJ2-1|TRBV6-1|NA
TGTGCCAGCAGTGCCCCACAGGGGGGGCTCAGGGATGAGCAGTTCTTC
CASSAPQGGLRDEQFF
>10|NA|TRBJ1-2|TRBV25-1|NA
TGTGCCACCTTCTACTATGGCTACACCTTC
CATFYYGYTF
>15|NA|TRBJ1-1|TRBV6-5|TRBD1
TGTGCCAGCAGTTACGATGTCCAGGGGGGGACTGAAGCTTTCTTT
CASSYDVQGGTEAFF
>15|NA|TRBJ1-4|TRBV10-2|NA
TGCGCCAGCAGTGAGCCCGAAGCCTTGAGAGAAAAACTGTTTTTT
CASSEPEALREKLFF
>16|NA|TRBJ2-3|TRBV11-2|NA
TGTGCCAGCAGTTGGTTGGGGGGGGCAAAAACAGATACGCAGTATTTT
CASSWLGGAKTDTQYF
>12|once|TRBJ2-7|TRBV6-5|NA
TGTGCCAGCAGAAACTTAGCCTACGAGCAGTACTTC
CASRNLAYEQYF
>15|NA|TRBJ1-1|TRBV6-6|NA
TGTGCCAGCAAGTATGGGGAGGGGGTGAACACTGAAGCTTTCTTT
CASKYGEGVNTEAFF
>14|NA|TRBJ1-4|TRBV5-4|NA
TGTGCCAGCAGCTCGAAAAGAGGGGATGAAAAACTGTTTTTT
CASSSKRGDEKLFF
>15|NA|TRBJ2-1|TRBV6-4|TRBD2
TGTGCCAGCAGTGTCCTAGCGGGGGGGCCGGATGAGCAGTTCTTC
CASSVLAGGPDEQFF
>12|few|TRBJ1-1|TRBV29-1|NA
TGCAGCGTTGGACGGCAGGGAATGGAAGCTTTCTTT
CSVGRQGMEAFF
>15|NA|TRBJ1-4|TRBV2|NA
TGTGCCACCAACCCCCAGCGAGCAACTAATGAAAAACTGTTTTTT
CATNPQRATNEKLFF
>15|NA|TRBJ2-3|TRBV30|NA
TGTGCCTGGAGTGTTAACGGGGGCCGAAGGGATACGCAGTATTTT
CAWSVNGGRRDTQYF
>15|NA|TRBJ1-1|TRBV4-3|NA
TGCGCCAGCAGCCAAGATATCGGGGTTAGCACTGAAGCTTTCTTT
CASSQDIGVSTEAFF
>15|few|TRBJ1-5|TRBV30|NA
TGTGCCTGGAGTGCGGGGATAGTTAGCAATCAGCCCCAGCATTTT
CAWSAGIVSNQPQHF
>13|NA|TRBJ2-5|TRBV7-2|NA
TGTGCCAGCAGCACCCGGCCGGAGGCACATCAGTACTTC
CASSTRPEAHQYF
>13|once|TRBJ1-5|TRBV18|NA
TGTGCCAGCTCACCCCCCCCCGGCCAGCCCCAGCATTTT
CASSPPPGQPQHF
>13|once|TRBJ2-1|TRBV7-9|NA
TGTGCCAGCAGCAAAGAGGCCTACAATGAGCAGTTCTTC
CASSKEAYNEQFF
>13|NA|TRBJ2-7|TRBV6-5|NA
TGTGCCAGCAGGTCGGTCAACTCCTACGAGCAGTACTTC
CASRSVNSYEQYF
>14|NA|TRBJ2-3|TRBV5-1|NA
TGCGCCAGCAGCTTCCAATCTAGCACAGATACGCAGTATTTT
CASSFQSSTDTQYF
>19|NA|TRBJ2-2|TRBV5-1|TRBD2
TGCGCCAGCAGCTGGGGTGGACTAGCGGCCGGACGGGCCACCGGGGAGCTGTTTTTT
CASSWGGLAAGRATGELFF
>13|NA|TRBJ1-2|TRBV7-2|TRBD1
TGTGCCAGCAGCCCGGGACAGGGGCAGGGCTACACCTTC
CASSPGQGQGYTF
>16|once|TRBJ2-5|TRBV30|TRBD1
TGTGCCTGGAACCCGGGACAGGGAAGGGGTCAAGAGACCCAGTACTTC
CAWNPGQGRGQETQYF
>16|once|TRBJ1-6|TRBV5-1|TRBD1
TGCGCCAGCAGCTTGTGGGATAACAGGGGGCTTTCACCCCTCCACTTT
CASSLWDNRGLSPLHF
>12|NA|TRBJ1-1|TRBV27|NA
TGTGCCAGCAGTTCATCCTATAATGAAGCTTTCTTT
CASSSSYNEAFF
>16|NA|TRBJ2-1|TRBV6-5|TRBD2
TGTGCCAGCAGTTACTCGGGGACTAGCGGGGGATATTGGCAGTTCTTC
CASSYSGTSGGYWQFF
>14|NA|TRBJ1-6|TRBV5-1|NA
TGCGCCAGCAGCCCGGACTTTTATAATTCACCCCTCCACTTT
CASSPDFYNSPLHF